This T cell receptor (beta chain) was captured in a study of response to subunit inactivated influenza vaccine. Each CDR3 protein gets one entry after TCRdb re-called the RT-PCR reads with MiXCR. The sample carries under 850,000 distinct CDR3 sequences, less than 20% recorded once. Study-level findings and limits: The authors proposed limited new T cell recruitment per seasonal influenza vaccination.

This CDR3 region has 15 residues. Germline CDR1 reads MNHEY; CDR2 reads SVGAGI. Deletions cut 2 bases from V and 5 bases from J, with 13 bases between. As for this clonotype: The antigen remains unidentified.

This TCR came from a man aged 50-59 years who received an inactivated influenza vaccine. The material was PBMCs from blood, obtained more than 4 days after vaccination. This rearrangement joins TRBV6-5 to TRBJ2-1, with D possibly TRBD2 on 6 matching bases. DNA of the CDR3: TGTGCCAGCAGTTACGGTCTCGGCGGGGACAATGAGCAGTTCTTC. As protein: CASSYGLGGDNEQFF.